This entry concerns a single T cell receptor (beta chain). Its antigen is not identified. 60 Vbeta and 13 Jbeta primers were used in PCR. The table came from immunoSEQ multiplex PCR; TCRdb's copy has only in-frame clones and leaves some out. The table has 90,000 to 110,000 clones, around 84% seen once. This sample is drawn from a study of cytomegalovirus exposure and HLA in healthy donors. Overall study results and limits: In a later analysis, HLA-C alleles had the fewest associated TCRs, DRB1 alleles the most. A prior analysis recorded that most TCR beta V segments were productive about 87% or about 30% of the time. V segments that were indistinguishable, TRBV6-2 and TRBV6-3 among them, were omitted from analysis. V- and J-gene trimming in TCR beta was tied to a missense DCLRE1C variant by an analysis performed later.

V dropped 0 bases and J dropped 6; count of bases not matched to a gene: 20. This CDR3 is built from 19 residues. Germline V gene data show CDR1 as SGDLS and CDR2 as YYNGEE. The sequence derives from a man aged 25 to 40 in good health and CMV-seronegative. The V gene is TRBV9, the J gene TRBJ1-2; 7 bases are a match to TRBD1. Material: PBMCs. The CDR3 is CASSVVSGGGQRAIDGYTF. As DNA, the CDR3 is TGTGCCAGCAGCGTAGTCTCAGGAGGGGGCCAAAGAGCGATCGATGGCTACACCTTC.